The present T cell receptor beta chain was sequenced within a study of T-cell memory formation after mild COVID-19. Study observations and caveats: SARS-CoV-2 specificity was not confirmed for second-wave clones peaking on day 37.

Germline CDR1 SGHTA, CDR2 FQGNSA. The CDR3 contains 12 residues. The V end was cut by 6 bases, the J end by 5 bases, with 9 bases between. As to this clonotype: What it binds is unknown.

TCRdb reanalysed the 5' RACE reads using MiXCR and keeps one entry per CDR3 protein. The table has 400,000 to 500,000 distinct CDR3 sequences, around 20% seen once. The chain combines TRBV7-2 with TRBJ2-3, with D unresolved. The sequencing input was PBMCs or a T cell subset sorted from them (not recorded which). The clonotype was recovered from an adult woman who had mild COVID-19 (a few samples of this study predate the infection). Cell type and time point are not known. The CDR3, as DNA: TGTGCCAGCAGGGACCTGGGAGATACGCAGTATTTT. Amino acid sequence: CASRDLGDTQYF.